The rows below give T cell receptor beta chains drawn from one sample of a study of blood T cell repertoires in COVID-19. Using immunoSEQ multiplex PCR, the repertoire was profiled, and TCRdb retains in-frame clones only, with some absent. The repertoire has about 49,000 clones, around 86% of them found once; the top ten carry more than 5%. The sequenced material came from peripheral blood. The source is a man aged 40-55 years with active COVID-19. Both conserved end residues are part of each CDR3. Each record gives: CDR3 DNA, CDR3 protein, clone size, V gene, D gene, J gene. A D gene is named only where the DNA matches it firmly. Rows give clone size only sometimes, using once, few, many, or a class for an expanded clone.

CDR3nt: TGTGCCAGCAGCTTAATTCGGGGAGCGGGAGGAATCGGGGAGCTGTTTTTT; CDR3aa: CASSLIRGAGGIGELFF; abundance: NA; v_gene: TRBV13; d_gene: TRBD2; j_gene: TRBJ2-2
CDR3nt: TGTGCCAGCAGTCGCGCGGAGATCACAGATACGCAGTATTTT; CDR3aa: CASSRAEITDTQYF; abundance: NA; v_gene: TRBV6-5; d_gene: NA; j_gene: TRBJ2-3
CDR3nt: TGTGCCGCAAGGGGGGGAAGCCTAAGAGATACGCAGTATTTT; CDR3aa: CAARGGSLRDTQYF; abundance: NA; v_gene: TRBV28; d_gene: NA; j_gene: TRBJ2-3
CDR3nt: TGTGCCAGCAGCCAAGATTTATCTGGGGGACAAGAGCAGTTCTTC; CDR3aa: CASSQDLSGGQEQFF; abundance: NA; v_gene: TRBV3-1/TRBV3-2; d_gene: NA; j_gene: TRBJ2-1
CDR3nt: TGTGCCAGTAGTATCTTAAATAGCAATCAGCCCCAGCATTTT; CDR3aa: CASSILNSNQPQHF; abundance: NA; v_gene: TRBV19; d_gene: NA; j_gene: TRBJ1-5
CDR3nt: TGTGCCATCTCGACAGGGGGTAATTCCGGGGAGCTGTTTTTT; CDR3aa: CAISTGGNSGELFF; abundance: NA; v_gene: TRBV28; d_gene: TRBD1; j_gene: TRBJ2-2
CDR3nt: TGTGCCAGCAGTCCGTACAGGGGTTCCTACGAGCAGTACTTC; CDR3aa: CASSPYRGSYEQYF; abundance: NA; v_gene: TRBV27; d_gene: TRBD1; j_gene: TRBJ2-7
CDR3nt: TGTGCCAGTCCCCCCGGGGCCCTCCACTTT; CDR3aa: CASPPGALHF; abundance: NA; v_gene: TRBV6-5; d_gene: NA; j_gene: TRBJ1-6
CDR3nt: TGTGCCAGCAGCTCACGGGGGGGTTGGACCGGGGAGCTGTTTTTT; CDR3aa: CASSSRGGWTGELFF; abundance: NA; v_gene: TRBV28; d_gene: TRBD2; j_gene: TRBJ2-2
CDR3nt: TGTGCCAGCAGCTTACTGGGAGCTAGCGGGGCCTACGAGCAGTACTTC; CDR3aa: CASSLLGASGAYEQYF; abundance: NA; v_gene: TRBV7-6; d_gene: TRBD2; j_gene: TRBJ2-7
CDR3nt: TGTGCCAGCAGTTTCTCGCGCTGGGCAGGGGAAAAAGAGACCCAGTACTTC; CDR3aa: CASSFSRWAGEKETQYF; abundance: once; v_gene: TRBV27; d_gene: NA; j_gene: TRBJ2-5
CDR3nt: TGTGCCAGCAGCGTAGCTGGGGGCTCGTCCTCCTACGAGCAGTACTTC; CDR3aa: CASSVAGGSSSYEQYF; abundance: NA; v_gene: TRBV9; d_gene: NA; j_gene: TRBJ2-7
CDR3nt: TGTGCCATCAGTGGGAACGGGGACAGGGGCTACGAGCAGTACTTC; CDR3aa: CAISGNGDRGYEQYF; abundance: NA; v_gene: TRBV10-3; d_gene: TRBD1; j_gene: TRBJ2-7
CDR3nt: TGCGCCAGCAGCCCCCCGACAAGCGGGGGGTACAATGAGCAGTTCTTC; CDR3aa: CASSPPTSGGYNEQFF; abundance: NA; v_gene: TRBV5-1; d_gene: TRBD2; j_gene: TRBJ2-1
CDR3nt: TGTGCCAGCAGCGTAGATACGGCATCCCGGCGGACTGAAGCTTTCTTT; CDR3aa: CASSVDTASRRTEAFF; abundance: NA; v_gene: TRBV9; d_gene: NA; j_gene: TRBJ1-1
CDR3nt: TGTGCCACCAGCAGAGACAACAGGGAAAACTATGGCTACACCTTC; CDR3aa: CATSRDNRENYGYTF; abundance: NA; v_gene: TRBV15; d_gene: NA; j_gene: TRBJ1-2
CDR3nt: TGTGCCAGCAGCTTAGCGGGGGGAGTCACTGAAGCTTTCTTT; CDR3aa: CASSLAGGVTEAFF; abundance: NA; v_gene: TRBV11-2; d_gene: NA; j_gene: TRBJ1-1
CDR3nt: TGTGCCAGCAGTTCTAAATGGCGGGGGACAGGGGGGTACGAGCAGTACTTC; CDR3aa: CASSSKWRGTGGYEQYF; abundance: NA; v_gene: TRBV28; d_gene: TRBD1; j_gene: TRBJ2-7
CDR3nt: TGTGCCACCCTCCACAGGAGCGGGAGAATGAATGAGCAGTTCTTC; CDR3aa: CATLHRSGRMNEQFF; abundance: few; v_gene: TRBV28; d_gene: TRBD2; j_gene: TRBJ2-1
CDR3nt: TGTGCCAGCAGGTCCATAGGGGCCTACGAGCAGTACTTC; CDR3aa: CASRSIGAYEQYF; abundance: once; v_gene: TRBV11-2; d_gene: NA; j_gene: TRBJ2-7
CDR3nt: TGTGCCAGCAGCTTCTCGGGTGGAGGTGGCTACACCTTC; CDR3aa: CASSFSGGGGYTF; abundance: NA; v_gene: TRBV5-4; d_gene: NA; j_gene: TRBJ1-2
CDR3nt: TGTGCCAGTAGTATGGCCCCAGGGGCGGAGCAGTACTTC; CDR3aa: CASSMAPGAEQYF; abundance: few; v_gene: TRBV19; d_gene: NA; j_gene: TRBJ2-7
CDR3nt: TGTGCCAGCAGCGTAGCTTCGACTTCCTATGGCTACACCTTC; CDR3aa: CASSVASTSYGYTF; abundance: NA; v_gene: TRBV9; d_gene: NA; j_gene: TRBJ1-2
CDR3nt: TGTGCCAGCAGCCCTAGTGGCGGGAGAGCTGCACGATATACGCAGTATTTT; CDR3aa: CASSPSGGRAARYTQYF; abundance: once; v_gene: TRBV27; d_gene: TRBD2; j_gene: TRBJ2-3
CDR3nt: TGTGCCCTCCCACTAGCGGCCGCCTACGAGCAGTACTTC; CDR3aa: CALPLAAAYEQYF; abundance: once; v_gene: TRBV21-1; d_gene: NA; j_gene: TRBJ2-7
CDR3nt: TGTGCCAGCAGTTTCGCGGGAGGGCATTACGAGCAGTACTTC; CDR3aa: CASSFAGGHYEQYF; abundance: NA; v_gene: TRBV28; d_gene: TRBD2; j_gene: TRBJ2-7
CDR3nt: TGTGCCAGCAGCCTTGGGGCGAGCACTGAAGCTTTCTTT; CDR3aa: CASSLGASTEAFF; abundance: NA; v_gene: TRBV6-6; d_gene: NA; j_gene: TRBJ1-1